A single T cell receptor beta chain is shown here with its context. The antigen remains undetermined. The V segment lost 3 bases and the J segment 6 bases; nucleotides outside the gene matches: 7. The CDR3 totals 16 residues. Germline V lookup: CDR1 MGHDK, CDR2 SYGVNS. This sample is part of a study of cytomegalovirus exposure and HLA in healthy donors. Study context: Earlier sequencing of 150 million to 200 million T cells yielded around 120 million unique TCR beta sequences. Counted in an early data release were about 85 million unique TCRs from HLA-typed donors. Study results and limitations: The study labeled under 200 TCR beta chains cytomegalovirus-associated. A previous analysis found most TCR beta V segments productive roughly 90% or roughly 30% of the time.

With 60 Vbeta and 13 Jbeta primers, the PCR was carried out. The assay was immunoSEQ multiplex PCR, and TCRdb's table has in-frame clones only and misses some. Its listing shows 150,000 to 250,000 clones. Sequenced material: PBMCs. This clonotype was obtained from a boy younger than 18 in good health and CMV-seronegative. The chain couples TRBV25-1 to TRBJ2-2, with TRBD1 identical over 10 bases. CDR3 sequence reads: CASSDLETGGPGELFF. The CDR3 DNA is TGTGCCAGCAGTGATTTGGAGACAGGGGGCCCCGGGGAGCTGTTTTTT. The complete variable domain, with remaining parts taken from reference TRBV25-1 and TRBJ2-2, reads EADIYQTPRYLVIGTGKKITLECSQTMGHDKMYWYQQDPGMELHLIHYSYGVNSTEKGDLSSESTVSRIRTEHFPLTLESARPSHTSQYLCASSDLETGGPGELFFGEGSRLTVL.